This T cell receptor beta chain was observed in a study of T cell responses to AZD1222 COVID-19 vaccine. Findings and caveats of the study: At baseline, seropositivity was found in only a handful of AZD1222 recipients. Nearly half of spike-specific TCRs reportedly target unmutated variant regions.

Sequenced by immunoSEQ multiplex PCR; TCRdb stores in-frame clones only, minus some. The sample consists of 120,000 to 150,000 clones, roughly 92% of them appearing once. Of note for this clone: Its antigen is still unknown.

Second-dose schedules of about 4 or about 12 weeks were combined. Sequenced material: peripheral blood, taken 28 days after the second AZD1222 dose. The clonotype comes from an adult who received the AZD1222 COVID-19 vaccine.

The CDR3 spells CASSLASPNSPLHF. In DNA form, the CDR3 reads TGCGCCAGCAGCTTGGCCAGCCCAAATTCACCCCTCCACTTT. The V call is TRBV5-1, the J call TRBJ1-6; D not resolved. This CDR3 spans 14 amino acids. Germline CDR1 SGHRS, CDR2 YFSETQ. V was shortened by 0 bases and J by 7 bases, with 8 bases between the two germline ends.